The present TCR beta chain was sequenced within a study of blood T cell repertoires in COVID-19. Study context: Samples of COVID-19 (acute and convalescent) were obtained from the United States, Italy and Spain. Sources were T cells, B-cell-depleted T cells, or PBMCs; the material itself was cDNA or gDNA.

V lost 2 bases to trimming and J lost 2 bases; unmatched junction nucleotides: 0. CDR1 is MNHEY and CDR2 is SVGAGI in the germline V gene. This CDR3 has 13 residues. Generated by immunoSEQ multiplex PCR, the TCRdb table keeps only in-frame clones and is missing some. Among roughly 51,000 clones listed, approximately 83% were seen once. This chain connects TRBV6-5 to TRBJ2-7; 7 nucleotides line up with TRBD2. The origin of this receptor is a woman older than 75 with acute or convalescent COVID-19. Source material: peripheral blood. CDR3: CASSYAGAYEQYF. The CDR3 nucleotides are TGTGCCAGCAGTTACGCGGGGGCCTACGAGCAGTACTTC.